These 20 T cell receptor beta chains share one sample of origin, sequenced in a study of T cell responses to AZD1222 COVID-19 vaccine. The repertoire was sequenced with immunoSEQ multiplex PCR; TCRdb's copy has only in-frame clones and lacks some. The sample has under 100,000 clones, 90% to 95% seen once. The source material was peripheral blood, sampled on day 0 of MenACWY control vaccination. These receptors all come from an adult in good health.

Here the CDR3 DNA reads TGTGCCAGCAGTTACTCGAGTGGGGGCGCGGGGAATCAGCCCCAGCATTTT. Protein: CASSYSSGGAGNQPQHF. The chain uses TRBV6-2 or TRBV6-3 and TRBJ1-5, with TRBD1 as a possible D gene (6 bases). The CDR3 covers 17 residues. V was trimmed by 0 bases and J by 4 bases, leaving 16 bases between them. Germline V gives CDR1 MNHEY, CDR2 SVGEGT.

This clone occurred once. The V and J genes are TRBV10-3 and TRBJ1-2; TRBD1 matches at 9 bases. The J segment lost 3 bases and the V segment lost 4 bases, leaving 9 bases of the junction unmatched. CDR3 size: 16 residues. Germline-derived CDR1 and CDR2 are ENHRY and SYGVKD. The CDR3 sequence is CAISASGRTGDYGYTF. The DNA of the CDR3 is TGTGCCATCAGTGCTTCGGGGCGGACAGGGGACTATGGCTACACCTTC.

The chain recombines TRBV9 with TRBJ1-1; D possibly corresponds to TRBD1 (5 bases). Between the trimmed V and J ends, which lost 1 base and 0 bases, there was a span of 10 bases. The CDR3 sequence is 15 residues long. CDR1 SGDLS and CDR2 YYNGEE come from the germline V gene. In DNA, the CDR3 is TGTGCCAGCAGCGTATTCGACAGAATGAACACTGAAGCTTTCTTT. This encodes CASSVFDRMNTEAFF. Supplemented by reference TRBV9 and TRBJ1-1, the full variable domain reads DSGVTQTPKHLITATGQRVTLRCSPRSGDLSVYWYQQSLDQGLQFLIQYYNGEERAKGNILERFSAQQFPDLHSELNLSSLELGDSALYFCASSVFDRMNTEAFFGQGTRLTVV.

The chain carries TRBV4-3 and TRBJ1-6; D unresolved. Germline V gene lookup returns CDR1 LGHNA and CDR2 YSLEER. The CDR3 length is 14 residues. Between the trimmed V and J ends, which lost 1 base and 7 bases, there was a span of 8 bases. CDR3 sequence: CASSQGNGNSPLHF. Written as DNA, the CDR3 is TGCGCCAGCAGCCAAGGAAACGGGAATTCACCCCTCCACTTT.

The chain is built from TRBV14 and TRBJ1-6, with D unresolved. Germline loops: CDR1 SGHDN, CDR2 FVKESK. The germline V and J ends were trimmed by 0 bases and 3 bases, with 21 bases remaining between them. The CDR3 has 20 amino acids. CDR3 loop: CASSQDASRAPYSYNSPLHF. CDR3 in DNA: TGTGCCAGCAGCCAAGATGCCTCTCGGGCCCCGTACAGCTATAATTCACCCCTCCACTTT.

The gene calls are TRBV28 and TRBJ1-2, with D hard to call. With 6 bases removed from V and 1 base from J, the gap between germline ends came to 12 bases. Germline CDR1 MDHEN, CDR2 SYDVKM. This CDR3 comprises 14 residues. For the CDR3, the DNA is TGTGCCAGCAGCCCCCCCGGGGTTAACTATGGCTACACCTTC. This encodes CASSPPGVNYGYTF.

J is TRBJ2-3 and V is TRBV24-1; D ambiguous. Germline loops: CDR1 KGHDR, CDR2 SFDVKD. This CDR3 has 12 residues. Trimming took 8 bases from V and 3 from J, leaving 8 bases between them. CDR3 DNA: TGTGCCACCACCGGGTCAACAGATACGCAGTATTTT. Its protein product is CATTGSTDTQYF.

This chain uses TRBV19 with TRBJ2-1, with a weak D call TRBD2 (5 bases). Between the trimmed V and J ends, which lost 5 bases and 0 bases, there was a span of 14 bases. The germline CDR1 and CDR2 sequences are LNHDA and SQIVND (reference sequence). This CDR3 is built from 16 residues. The CDR3 DNA reads as TGTGCCAGTAGTGCGAGCGGCCAGAGCTCCTACAATGAGCAGTTCTTC. Its protein product is CASSASGQSSYNEQFF.

Remarks on this clone: Compared with germline, one end of the junction differs, possibly owing to a read error. This chain connects TRBV23-1 to TRBJ2-1; D may be TRBD2 (5 bases). TRBV23-1 is an open reading frame, and its role is uncertain. The CDR3 extends over 14 amino acids. Written as DNA, the CDR3 is TGCGCCAGCAGTCCCTCTCTAGATGAGGAGGATCGTCTCTTC. Its translation: CASSPSLDEEDRLF.

This clone was counted between two and nine times. This CDR3 is CATSDTGQEQQETQYF. As DNA, the CDR3 is TGTGCCACCAGTGACACAGGACAGGAGCAGCAAGAGACCCAGTACTTC. This chain uses TRBV24-1 with TRBJ2-5; 7 positions match TRBD1. Germline lookup yields CDR1 KGHDR and CDR2 SFDVKD. V dropped 4 bases and J dropped 2; count of bases not matched to a gene: 9. This CDR3 has 16 amino acids.

The V gene is TRBV19, the J gene TRBJ2-7; D is undetermined. Germline V gene sequence: CDR1 LNHDA, CDR2 SQIVND (reference sequence). The CDR3 contains 13 residues. Trimming removed 0 bases from V and 4 bases from J, with 7 bases in between. CDR3 protein: CASSIDPSYEQYF. The CDR3 DNA is TGTGCCAGTAGTATAGACCCATCTTACGAGCAGTACTTC.

The chain has TRBV19 and TRBJ1-4; D possibly corresponds to TRBD1 (5 bases). Trimming pared 6 bases from V and 0 bases from J, leaving 8 bases between. Germline values: CDR1 LNHDA, CDR2 SQIVND (reference sequence). There are 14 residues in the CDR3. The CDR3 nucleotides are TGTGCCAGTAGGGTGACAGCAACTAATGAAAAACTGTTTTTT. It translates to CASRVTATNEKLFF.

The rearrangement uses TRBV28 and TRBJ2-5; either TRBD1 or TRBD2 may supply D (5 bases each). The CDR3 spans 14 residues. Deletions cut 1 base from V and 5 bases from J, with 11 bases between. Germline CDR1 reads MDHEN; CDR2 reads SYDVKM. The CDR3 DNA is TGTGCCAGCAGTTTATCCGGGGCCGGGGAGACCCAGTACTTC. This translates into CASSLSGAGETQYF.

This chain uses TRBV7-9 with TRBJ1-5; possible D gene TRBD1, 6 bases. The CDR3 contains 15 residues. Per germline, CDR1 SEHNR and CDR2 FQNEAQ (reference sequence). The ends were cut back, 5 bases at V and 1 base at J, with 12 bases in the middle. The CDR3 spells CASSQQGGSNQPQHF. As DNA, the CDR3 is TGTGCCAGCAGCCAACAGGGCGGAAGCAATCAGCCCCAGCATTTT.

This chain links TRBV4-3 with TRBJ1-2; perhaps TRBD1 as D (5 bases). Germline lookup yields CDR1 LGHNA and CDR2 YSLEER. The CDR3 spans 14 residues. V was shortened by 5 bases and J by 8 bases, with 18 bases between the two germline ends. The CDR3 coding sequence is TGCGCCAGCAGCACGACTACAGGAGGCGGGGGCTACACCTTC. It translates to CASSTTTGGGGYTF.

This chain joins TRBV6-6 and TRBJ2-1; D remains unclear. This CDR3 comprises 14 residues. V was clipped by 0 bases and J by 6 bases, with 9 bases between them. CDR1 is MNHNY, CDR2 SVGAGI, per germline (reference sequence). The CDR3 coding sequence is TGTGCCAGCAGTTACTCGTCCTCCGCCAATGAGCAGTTCTTC. Protein: CASSYSSSANEQFF.

This clone has only a few counts. The J gene is TRBJ2-3, the V gene TRBV7-2, with D tentatively TRBD2 (6 bases). In germline, CDR1 is SGHTA, CDR2 FQGNSA. This CDR3 has 16 amino acids. The V end was cut by 5 bases, the J end by 1 base, with 16 bases between. In nucleotides, the CDR3 is TGTGCCAGCAGCCCTGCGGGCGGGGCGGGCACAGATACGCAGTATTTT. It encodes CASSPAGGAGTDTQYF.

The chain joins TRBV2 to TRBJ2-3, with 10 bases aligning to TRBD1. With 5 bases clipped from V and 1 base from J, the junction kept 3 bases outside the gene matches. The CDR3 runs to 15 residues. CDR1 is SNHLY, CDR2 FYNNEI, per germline. The DNA of the CDR3 is TGTGCCAGCAGTATCGACAGGGGGCGCACAGATACGCAGTATTTT. Translated, it gives CASSIDRGRTDTQYF.

The chain carries TRBV19 and TRBJ2-5, with D hard to call. The germline gives CDR1 LNHDA, CDR2 SQIVND (reference sequence). The germline V and J ends were trimmed by 2 bases and 10 bases, with 17 bases remaining between them. This CDR3 is 14 amino acids long. The CDR3 here is CASSISRETPVQYF. As DNA, the CDR3 is TGTGCCAGTAGTATATCTCGAGAGACCCCGGTCCAGTACTTC.

The V gene is TRBV19, the J gene TRBJ2-3, with 8 nucleotides matching TRBD2. The junction had 6 bases not matched to a gene; V was cut back by 6 bases and J by 1 base. This CDR3 is 15 amino acids long. CDR1 is LNHDA and CDR2 is SQIVND in the germline V gene (reference sequence). CDR3 amino acids: CASRELADRTDTQYF. As DNA, the CDR3 is TGTGCCAGTAGAGAACTAGCGGACCGCACAGATACGCAGTATTTT.